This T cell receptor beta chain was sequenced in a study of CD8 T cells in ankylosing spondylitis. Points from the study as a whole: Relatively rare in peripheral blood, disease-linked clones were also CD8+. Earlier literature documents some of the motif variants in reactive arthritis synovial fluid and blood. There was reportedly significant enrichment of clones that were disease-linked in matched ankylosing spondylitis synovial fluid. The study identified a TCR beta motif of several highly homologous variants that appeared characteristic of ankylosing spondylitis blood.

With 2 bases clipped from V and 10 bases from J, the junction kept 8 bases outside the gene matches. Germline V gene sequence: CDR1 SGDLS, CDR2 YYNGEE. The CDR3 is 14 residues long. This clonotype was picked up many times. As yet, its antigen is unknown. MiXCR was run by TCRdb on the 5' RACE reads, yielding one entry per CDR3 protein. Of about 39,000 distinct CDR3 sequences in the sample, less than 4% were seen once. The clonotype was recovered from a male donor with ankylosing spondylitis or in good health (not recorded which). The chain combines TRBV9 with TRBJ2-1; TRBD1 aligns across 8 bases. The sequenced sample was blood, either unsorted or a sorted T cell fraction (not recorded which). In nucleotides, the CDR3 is TGTGCCAGCAGCGTCGGGCAGGGGGCAAGGGAGCAGTTCTTC. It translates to CASSVGQGAREQFF. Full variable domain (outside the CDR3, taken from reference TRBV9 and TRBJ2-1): DSGVTQTPKHLITATGQRVTLRCSPRSGDLSVYWYQQSLDQGLQFLIQYYNGEERAKGNILERFSAQQFPDLHSELNLSSLELGDSALYFCASSVGQGAREQFFGPGTRLTVL.